The present entry profiles one T cell receptor (beta chain) with its context. The CDR3 runs to 16 residues. Germline CDR1 reads SGHRS; CDR2 reads YFSETQ. Trimming pared 5 bases from V and 1 base from J, leaving 15 bases between. Under the authors' procedure: Counts of nucleated cells, estimated from reference gene primer amplification, were obtained. Repertoires were generated with immunoSEQ multiplex PCR, while TCRdb's copy carries only in-frame clones and drops some. D and trimming come from the DNA, and the V and J calls and clone size come from that table. The table lists 200,000 to 300,000 clones, 75% to 85% of them singletons. These data come from a study of blood T cell repertoires in COVID-19.

This rearrangement joins TRBV5-1 to TRBJ2-2, with D perhaps TRBD2 (6 bases). This sequence originates from a human donor in a cohort sampled during active COVID-19. Sequenced input: peripheral blood. The DNA for the CDR3 is TGCGCCAGCAGTCCGGATAACGGGAGGAACACCGGGGAGCTGTTTTTT. It yields the protein CASSPDNGRNTGELFF.